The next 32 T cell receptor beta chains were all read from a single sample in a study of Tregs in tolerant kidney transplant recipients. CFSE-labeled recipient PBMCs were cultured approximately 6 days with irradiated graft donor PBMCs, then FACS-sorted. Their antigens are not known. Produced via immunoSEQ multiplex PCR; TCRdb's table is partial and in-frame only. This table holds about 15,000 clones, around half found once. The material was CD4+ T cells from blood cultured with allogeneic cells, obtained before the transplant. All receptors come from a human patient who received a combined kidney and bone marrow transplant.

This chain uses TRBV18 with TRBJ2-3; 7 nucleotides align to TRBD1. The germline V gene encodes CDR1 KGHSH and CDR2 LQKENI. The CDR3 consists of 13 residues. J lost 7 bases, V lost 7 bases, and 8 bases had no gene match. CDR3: CASLREQGNTQYF. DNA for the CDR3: TGTGCCAGCTTACGAGAACAGGGGAATACGCAGTATTTT. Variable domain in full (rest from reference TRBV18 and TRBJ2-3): NAGVMQNPRHLVRRRGQEARLRCSPMKGHSHVYWYRQLPEEGLKFMVYLQKENIIDESGMPKERFSAEFPKEGPSILRIQQVVRGDSAAYFCASLREQGNTQYFGPGTRLTVL.

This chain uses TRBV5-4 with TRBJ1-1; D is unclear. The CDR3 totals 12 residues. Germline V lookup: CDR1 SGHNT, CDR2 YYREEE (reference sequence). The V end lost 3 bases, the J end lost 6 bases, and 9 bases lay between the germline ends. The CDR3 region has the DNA TGTGCCAGCAGCTATAGTTGGTCTGAAGCTTTCTTT. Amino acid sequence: CASSYSWSEAFF.

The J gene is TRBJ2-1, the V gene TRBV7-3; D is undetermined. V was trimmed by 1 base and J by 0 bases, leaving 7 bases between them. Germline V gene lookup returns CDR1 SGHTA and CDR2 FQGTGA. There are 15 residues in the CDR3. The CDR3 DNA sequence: TGTGCCAGCAGCTTAAGGTCGAGCTCCTACAATGAGCAGTTCTTC. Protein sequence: CASSLRSSSYNEQFF.

This CDR3 reads CASSAPGGTEAFF. The CDR3, as DNA: TGCGCCAGCAGCGCGCCAGGGGGCACTGAAGCTTTCTTT. The gene calls are TRBV5-1 and TRBJ1-1; 7 bases match TRBD1. V lost 4 bases to trimming and J lost 4 bases; unmatched junction nucleotides: 4. This CDR3 comprises 13 residues. The germline V gene has CDR1 SGHRS and CDR2 YFSETQ. The whole variable domain, filled in from reference TRBV5-1 and TRBJ1-1, reads KAGVTQTPRYLIKTRGQQVTLSCSPISGHRSVSWYQQTPGQGLQFLFEYFSETQRNKGNFPGRFSGRQFSNSRSEMNVSTLELGDSALYLCASSAPGGTEAFFGQGTRLTVV.

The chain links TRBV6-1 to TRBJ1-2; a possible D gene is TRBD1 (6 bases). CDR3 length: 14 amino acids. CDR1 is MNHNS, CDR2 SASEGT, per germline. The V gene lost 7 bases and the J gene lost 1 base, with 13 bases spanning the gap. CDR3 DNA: TGTGCCAGCACCATAGGGGGATTTAACTATGGCTACACCTTC. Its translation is CASTIGGFNYGYTF.

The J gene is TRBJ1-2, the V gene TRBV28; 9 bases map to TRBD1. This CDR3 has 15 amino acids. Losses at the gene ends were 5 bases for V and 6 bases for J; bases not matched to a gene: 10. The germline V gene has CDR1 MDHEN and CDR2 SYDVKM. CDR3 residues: CASSRGDRVYHGYTF. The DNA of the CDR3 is TGTGCCAGCAGTCGGGGGGACAGGGTTTACCATGGCTACACCTTC.

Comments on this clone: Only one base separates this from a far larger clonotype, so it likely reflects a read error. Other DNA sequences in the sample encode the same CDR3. Written as DNA, the CDR3 is TGTGCTAGCAGCTTAACGCTGTCGCTGGGGCGCGACTATGGCTACACCTTC. Protein: CASSLTLSLGRDYGYTF. The chain couples TRBV7-3 to TRBJ1-2; D possibly corresponds to TRBD1 (5 bases). This CDR3 is built from 17 residues. The germline CDR1 and CDR2 sequences are SGHTA and FQGTGA.

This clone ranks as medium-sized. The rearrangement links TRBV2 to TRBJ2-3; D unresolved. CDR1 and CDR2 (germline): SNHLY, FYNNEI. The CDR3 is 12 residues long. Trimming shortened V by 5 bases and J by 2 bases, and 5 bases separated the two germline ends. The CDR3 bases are TGTGCCAGCAGTAGACTCACAGATACGCAGTATTTT. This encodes CASSRLTDTQYF. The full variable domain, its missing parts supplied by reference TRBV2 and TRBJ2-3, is EPEVTQTPSHQVTQMGQEVILRCVPISNHLYFYWYRQILGQKVEFLVSFYNNEISEKSEIFDDQFSVERPDGSNFTLKIRSTKLEDSAMYFCASSRLTDTQYFGPGTRLTVL.

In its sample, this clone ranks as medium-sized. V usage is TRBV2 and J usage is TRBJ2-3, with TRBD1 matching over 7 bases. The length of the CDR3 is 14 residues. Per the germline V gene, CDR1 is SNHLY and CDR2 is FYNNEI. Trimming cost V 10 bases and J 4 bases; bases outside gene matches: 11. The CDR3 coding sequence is TGTGCCACCGGACCGACAGGGCGCGCAGATACGCAGTATTTT. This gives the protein CATGPTGRADTQYF.

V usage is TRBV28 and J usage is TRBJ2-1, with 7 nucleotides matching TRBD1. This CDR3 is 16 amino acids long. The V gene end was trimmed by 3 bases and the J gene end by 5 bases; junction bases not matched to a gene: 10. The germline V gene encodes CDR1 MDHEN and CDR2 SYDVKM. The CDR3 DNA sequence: TGTGCCAGCAGTTTCGGTCAGGGGGTGTGGGACAATGAGCAGTTCTTC. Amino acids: CASSFGQGVWDNEQFF.

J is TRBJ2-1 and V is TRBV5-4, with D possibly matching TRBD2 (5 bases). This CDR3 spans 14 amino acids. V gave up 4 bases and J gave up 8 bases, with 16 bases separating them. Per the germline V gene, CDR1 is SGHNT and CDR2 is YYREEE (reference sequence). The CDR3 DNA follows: TGTGCCAGCAGCGAGCTCTTTAGCGCCGATGAGCAGTTCTTC. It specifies CASSELFSADEQFF.

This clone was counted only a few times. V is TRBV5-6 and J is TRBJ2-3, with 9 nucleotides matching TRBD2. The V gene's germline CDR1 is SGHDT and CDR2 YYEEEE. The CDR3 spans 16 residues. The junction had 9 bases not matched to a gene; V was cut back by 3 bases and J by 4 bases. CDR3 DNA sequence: TGTGCCAGCAGCTGGGCGGTGGCGGGGGGGTCAGATACGCAGTATTTT. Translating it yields CASSWAVAGGSDTQYF.

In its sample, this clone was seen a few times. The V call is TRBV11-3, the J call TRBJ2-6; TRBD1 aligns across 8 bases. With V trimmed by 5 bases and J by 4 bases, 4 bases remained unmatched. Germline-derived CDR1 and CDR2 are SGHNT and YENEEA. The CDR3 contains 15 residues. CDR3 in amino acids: CASSQTGVGANVLTF. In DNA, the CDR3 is TGTGCCAGCAGCCAGACAGGGGTAGGGGCCAACGTCCTGACTTTC.

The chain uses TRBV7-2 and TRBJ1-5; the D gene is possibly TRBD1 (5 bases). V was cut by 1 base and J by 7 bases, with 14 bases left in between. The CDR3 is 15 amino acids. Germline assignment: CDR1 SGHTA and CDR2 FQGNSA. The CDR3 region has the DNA TGTGCCAGCAGCTTAGTAGGGGACTTAGAACAGCCCCAGCATTTT. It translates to CASSLVGDLEQPQHF.

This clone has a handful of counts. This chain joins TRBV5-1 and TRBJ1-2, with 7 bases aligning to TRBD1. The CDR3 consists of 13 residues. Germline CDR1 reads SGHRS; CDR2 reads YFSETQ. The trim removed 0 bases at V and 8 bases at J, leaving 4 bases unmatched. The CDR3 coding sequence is TGCGCCAGCAGCTTGGGACAGGGTGGCGGCTACACCTTC. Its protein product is CASSLGQGGGYTF.

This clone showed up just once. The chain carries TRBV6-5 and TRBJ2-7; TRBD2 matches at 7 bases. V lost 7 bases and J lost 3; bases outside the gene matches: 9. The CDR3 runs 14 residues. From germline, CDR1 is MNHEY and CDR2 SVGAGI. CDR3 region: CASKVAGDLYEQYF. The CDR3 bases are TGTGCCAGCAAGGTTGCGGGGGACCTCTACGAGCAGTACTTC.

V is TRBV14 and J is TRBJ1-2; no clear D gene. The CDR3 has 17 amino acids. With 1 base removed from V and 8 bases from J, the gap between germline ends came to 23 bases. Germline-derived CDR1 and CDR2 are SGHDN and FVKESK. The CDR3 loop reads CASSQVRKEANWRGYTF. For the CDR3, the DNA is TGTGCCAGCAGCCAAGTGAGAAAGGAGGCCAATTGGAGGGGCTACACCTTC.

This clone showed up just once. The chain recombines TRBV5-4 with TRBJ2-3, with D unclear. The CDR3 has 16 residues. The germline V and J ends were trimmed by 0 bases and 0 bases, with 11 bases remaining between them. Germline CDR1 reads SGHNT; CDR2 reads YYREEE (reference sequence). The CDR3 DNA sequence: TGTGCCAGCAGCTTGGACTACTCTACTAGCACAGATACGCAGTATTTT. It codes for CASSLDYSTSTDTQYF.

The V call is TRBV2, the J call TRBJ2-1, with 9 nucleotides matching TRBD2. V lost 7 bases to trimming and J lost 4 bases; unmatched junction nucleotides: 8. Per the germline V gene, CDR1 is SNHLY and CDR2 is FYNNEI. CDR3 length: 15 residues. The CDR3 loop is CASTLGLAGYNEQFF. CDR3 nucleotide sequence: TGTGCCAGCACCCTCGGGCTAGCGGGGTACAATGAGCAGTTCTTC.

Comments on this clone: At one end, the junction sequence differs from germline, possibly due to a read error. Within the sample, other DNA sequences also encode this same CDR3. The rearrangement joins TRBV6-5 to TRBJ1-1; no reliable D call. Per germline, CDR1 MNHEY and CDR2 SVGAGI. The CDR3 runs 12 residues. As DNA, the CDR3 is TGCGCCAGCAGTCACCGGTCGGGTGAAGCTTTCTTT. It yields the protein CASSHRSGEAFF.

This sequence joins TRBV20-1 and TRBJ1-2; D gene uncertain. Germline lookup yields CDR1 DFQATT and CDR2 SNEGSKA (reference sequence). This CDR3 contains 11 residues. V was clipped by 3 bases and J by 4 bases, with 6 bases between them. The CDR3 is CSASSVYGYTF. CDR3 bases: TGCAGTGCTAGCTCGGTCTATGGCTACACCTTC.

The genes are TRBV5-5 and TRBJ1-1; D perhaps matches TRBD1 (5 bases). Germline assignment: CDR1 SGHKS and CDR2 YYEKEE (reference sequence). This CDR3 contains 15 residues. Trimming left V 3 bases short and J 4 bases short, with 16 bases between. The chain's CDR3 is CASSWGGVWVTEAFF. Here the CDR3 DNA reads TGTGCCAGCAGCTGGGGGGGAGTTTGGGTCACTGAAGCTTTCTTT.

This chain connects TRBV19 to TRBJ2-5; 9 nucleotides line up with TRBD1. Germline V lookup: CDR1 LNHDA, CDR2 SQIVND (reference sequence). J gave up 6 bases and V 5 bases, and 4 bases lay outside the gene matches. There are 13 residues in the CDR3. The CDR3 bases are TGTGCCAGTAGTCTTGACAGGGGGAAGACCCAGTACTTC. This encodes CASSLDRGKTQYF.

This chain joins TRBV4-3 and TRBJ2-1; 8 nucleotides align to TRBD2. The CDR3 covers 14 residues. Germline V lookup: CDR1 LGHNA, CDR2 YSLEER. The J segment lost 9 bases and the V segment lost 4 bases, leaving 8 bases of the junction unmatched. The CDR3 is CASSRPGLVFEQFF. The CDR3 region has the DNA TGCGCCAGCAGCCGTCCGGGACTAGTTTTTGAGCAGTTCTTC.

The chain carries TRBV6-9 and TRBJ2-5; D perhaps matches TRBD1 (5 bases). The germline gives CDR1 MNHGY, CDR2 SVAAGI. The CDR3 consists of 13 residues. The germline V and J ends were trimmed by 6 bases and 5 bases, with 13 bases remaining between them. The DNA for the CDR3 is TGTGCCAGCAGATCGCAGGGCTGGGAGACCCAGTACTTC. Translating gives CASRSQGWETQYF.

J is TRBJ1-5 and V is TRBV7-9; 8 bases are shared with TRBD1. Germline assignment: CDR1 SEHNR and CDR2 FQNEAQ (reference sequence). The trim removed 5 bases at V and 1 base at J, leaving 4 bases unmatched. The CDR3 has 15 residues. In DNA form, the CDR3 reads TGTGCCAGCAGCCCGCAGGGGGCGAGCAATCAGCCCCAGCATTTT. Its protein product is CASSPQGASNQPQHF.

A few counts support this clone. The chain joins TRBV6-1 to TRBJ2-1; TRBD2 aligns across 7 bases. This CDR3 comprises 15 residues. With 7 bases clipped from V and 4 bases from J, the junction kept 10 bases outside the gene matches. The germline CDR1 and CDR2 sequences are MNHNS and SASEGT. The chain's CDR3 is CASTEGSSGYNEQFF. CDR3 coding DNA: TGTGCCAGCACCGAGGGTTCTAGCGGTTACAATGAGCAGTTCTTC.

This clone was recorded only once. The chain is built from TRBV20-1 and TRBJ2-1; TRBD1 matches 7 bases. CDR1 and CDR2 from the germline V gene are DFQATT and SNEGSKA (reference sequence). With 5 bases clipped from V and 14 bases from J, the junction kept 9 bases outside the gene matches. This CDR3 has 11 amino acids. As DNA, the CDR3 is TGCAGTGCTCGAAAACAGGGGACGGAGTTCTTC. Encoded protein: CSARKQGTEFF.

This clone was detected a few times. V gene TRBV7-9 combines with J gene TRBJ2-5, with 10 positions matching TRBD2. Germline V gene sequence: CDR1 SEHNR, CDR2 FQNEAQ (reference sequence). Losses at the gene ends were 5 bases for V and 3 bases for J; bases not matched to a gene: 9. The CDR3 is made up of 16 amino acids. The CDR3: CASSRKAGGAKETQYF. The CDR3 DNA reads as TGTGCCAGCAGCCGAAAAGCGGGGGGGGCAAAAGAGACCCAGTACTTC.

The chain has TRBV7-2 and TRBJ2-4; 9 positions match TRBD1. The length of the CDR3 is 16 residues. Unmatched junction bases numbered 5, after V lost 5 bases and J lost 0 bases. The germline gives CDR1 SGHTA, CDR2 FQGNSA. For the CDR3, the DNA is TGTGCCAGCAGCGGGGGACAGGGACTAGCCAAAAACATTCAGTACTTC. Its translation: CASSGGQGLAKNIQYF.

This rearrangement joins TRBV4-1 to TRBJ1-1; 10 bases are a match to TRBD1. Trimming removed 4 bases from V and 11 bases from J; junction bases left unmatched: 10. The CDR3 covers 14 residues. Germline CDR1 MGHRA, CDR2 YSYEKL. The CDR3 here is CASSPQLPGQGAFF. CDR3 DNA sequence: TGCGCCAGCAGCCCTCAGCTTCCGGGACAGGGGGCTTTCTTT.

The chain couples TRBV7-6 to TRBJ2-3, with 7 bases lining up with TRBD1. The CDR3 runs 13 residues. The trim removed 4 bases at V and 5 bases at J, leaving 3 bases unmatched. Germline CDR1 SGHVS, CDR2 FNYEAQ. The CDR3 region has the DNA TGTGCCAGCAGCTCCTGGACAGGAGATACGCAGTATTTT. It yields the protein CASSSWTGDTQYF.